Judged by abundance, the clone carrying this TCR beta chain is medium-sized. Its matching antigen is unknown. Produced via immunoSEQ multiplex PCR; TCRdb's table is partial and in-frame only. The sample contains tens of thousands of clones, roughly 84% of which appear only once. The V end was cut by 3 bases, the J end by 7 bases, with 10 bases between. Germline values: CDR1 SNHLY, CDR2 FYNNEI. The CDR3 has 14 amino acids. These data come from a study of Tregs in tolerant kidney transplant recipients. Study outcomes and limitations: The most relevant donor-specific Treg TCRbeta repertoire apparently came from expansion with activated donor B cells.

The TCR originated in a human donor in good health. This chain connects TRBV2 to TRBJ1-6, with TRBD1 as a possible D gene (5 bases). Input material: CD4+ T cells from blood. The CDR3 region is CASSDAGWNSPLHF. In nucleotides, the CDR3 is TGTGCCAGCAGTGACGCAGGGTGGAATTCACCCCTCCACTTT.